The 15 T cell receptor beta chains in this list originate from one sample, sequenced in a study of response to subunit inactivated influenza vaccine. TCRdb called the RT-PCR reads again in MiXCR, with one record for every CDR3 protein. The table lists 500,000 to 600,000 distinct CDR3 sequences, 12% of them singletons. Here the sequenced sample was PBMCs from blood, taken on the day of vaccination. The origin of the receptors is a man aged 50 to 60 who received an inactivated influenza vaccine.

At least ten counts were recorded for this clonotype. The chain recombines TRBV11-2 with TRBJ1-2; D is perhaps TRBD1 (5 bases). V lost 0 bases and J lost 1, with 6 bases in between. The germline gives CDR1 SGHAT, CDR2 FQNNGV. The CDR3 has 14 residues. CDR3 loop: CASSLDRVNYGYTF. Written as DNA, the CDR3 is TGTGCCAGCAGCTTAGACAGGGTTAACTATGGCTACACCTTC.

This clonotype has ten or more counts. This chain uses TRBV7-9 with TRBJ2-1; 8 positions agree with TRBD2. V trimming: 5 bases; J trimming: 4 bases; junction bases outside the gene matches: 1. The V gene's germline CDR1 is SEHNR and CDR2 FQNEAQ (reference sequence). The length of the CDR3 is 13 residues. As DNA, the CDR3 is TGTGCCAGCAGCGGGACTAGTTACAATGAGCAGTTCTTC. Translation: CASSGTSYNEQFF.

The chain links TRBV30 to TRBJ1-2; D might be TRBD1 (5 bases). The V gene's germline CDR1 is GTSNPN and CDR2 SVGIG (reference sequence). The CDR3 is made up of 15 amino acids. The V end was cut by 3 bases, the J end by 3 bases, with 17 bases between. CDR3 coding DNA: TGTGCCTGGAGCTGGAGGGGCGGGTGGTACTATGGCTACACCTTC. Its translation is CAWSWRGGWYYGYTF.

The genes are TRBV7-8 and TRBJ2-1, with TRBD2 matching over 9 bases. Germline V gene sequence: CDR1 SGHVS, CDR2 FQNEAQ. J gave up 4 bases and V 5 bases, and 12 bases lay outside the gene matches. This CDR3 has 17 amino acids. CDR3 nucleotide sequence: TGTGCCAGCAGCCCGTTGACTAGCGGACACTCTTACAATGAGCAGTTCTTC. Residues: CASSPLTSGHSYNEQFF.

In this sample, this clonotype turned up a few times. The V gene is TRBV12-3 or TRBV12-4, the J gene TRBJ2-2; 11 nucleotides align to TRBD1. With 5 bases clipped from V and 7 bases from J, the junction kept 3 bases outside the gene matches. This CDR3 region has 14 residues. The CDR3 is CASSTGTGGGELFF. The CDR3 DNA sequence: TGTGCCAGCAGTACCGGGACAGGGGGCGGGGAGCTGTTTTTT.

This chain connects TRBV7-2 to TRBJ2-7; TRBD2 aligns across 13 bases. This CDR3 has 15 amino acids. The trim removed 5 bases at V and 3 bases at J, leaving 4 bases unmatched. CDR1 is SGHTA and CDR2 is FQGNSA in the germline V gene. CDR3 protein: CASSIGTSGIYEQYF. The DNA for the CDR3 is TGTGCCAGCAGCATCGGGACTAGCGGGATCTACGAGCAGTACTTC.

This clonotype was counted ten times or more. V is TRBV12-3 or TRBV12-4 and J is TRBJ2-7; 7 bases match TRBD1. The V gene end was trimmed by 6 bases and the J gene end by 2 bases; junction bases not matched to a gene: 4. This CDR3 has 13 residues. CDR3 DNA sequence: TGTGCCAGCAGCGAGGGACAGACCTACGAGCAGTACTTC. It encodes CASSEGQTYEQYF.

This clonotype appeared many times. The genes are TRBV25-1 and TRBJ1-1; D is ambiguous. Trimming took off 3 bases at V and 5 bases at J, with 13 bases between the two ends. Germline V lookup: CDR1 MGHDK, CDR2 SYGVNS. The CDR3 is 14 amino acids. The chain's CDR3 is CASSESGIKTEAFF. For the CDR3, the DNA is TGTGCCAGCAGTGAGTCCGGGATAAAAACTGAAGCTTTCTTT.

Ten or more counts support this clonotype. V gene TRBV5-1 combines with J gene TRBJ1-1, with D possibly being TRBD1 (6 bases). CDR3 length equals 16 residues. The germline V gene encodes CDR1 SGHRS and CDR2 YFSETQ. The V end was cut by 3 bases, the J end by 1 base, with 16 bases between. CDR3 region: CASSSWPQGQNTEAFF. CDR3 DNA sequence: TGCGCCAGCAGCTCATGGCCCCAGGGACAGAACACTGAAGCTTTCTTT.

The chain joins TRBV4-1 to TRBJ2-7; D unclear. The CDR3 consists of 15 residues. Trimming removed 2 bases at V and 3 bases at J, with 14 bases between. CDR1 is MGHRA and CDR2 is YSYEKL in the germline V gene. The CDR3 DNA reads as TGCGCCAGCAGCCAACTGCCGGTTAGGGTCTACGAGCAGTACTTC. Translating gives CASSQLPVRVYEQYF.

This clonotype was observed at least ten times. The rearrangement uses TRBV7-2 and TRBJ2-7, with D possibly being TRBD1 (6 bases). Trimming pared 1 base from V and 6 bases from J, leaving 22 bases between. Per germline, CDR1 SGHTA and CDR2 FQGNSA. The CDR3 extends over 17 amino acids. CDR3 nucleotide sequence: TGTGCCAGCAGCTTAGTAGTTACAGGGAGTAGTAAGGGCGAGCAGTACTTC. Amino acid sequence: CASSLVVTGSSKGEQYF. The full variable domain, completed using reference TRBV7-2 and TRBJ2-7, is GAGVSQSPSNKVTEKGKDVELRCDPISGHTALYWYRQSLGQGLEFLIYFQGNSAPDKSGLPSDRFSAERTGGSVSTLTIQRTQQEDSAVYLCASSLVVTGSSKGEQYFGPGTRLTVT.

This clonotype was recorded many times. V gene TRBV5-1 combines with J gene TRBJ2-1; perhaps TRBD2 as D (6 bases). Trimming took off 7 bases at V and 3 bases at J, with 11 bases between the two ends. Germline V gene data show CDR1 as SGHRS and CDR2 as YFSETQ. The CDR3 contains 13 residues. CDR3 sequence: CASQLSGYNEQFF. As DNA, the CDR3 is TGCGCCAGCCAGCTTAGCGGCTACAATGAGCAGTTCTTC.

This clonotype has more than one count but fewer than ten. The CDR3, as DNA: TGCAGCGTTGGCCCGACCTCGGGGGCTCGTTTTGGGGCCAACGTCCTGACTTTC. It is translated as CSVGPTSGARFGANVLTF. The chain has TRBV29-1 and TRBJ2-6; D may correspond to TRBD1 or TRBD2 (6 bases each). Per germline, CDR1 SQVTM and CDR2 ANQGSEA. The CDR3 runs to 18 residues. V gave up 4 bases and J gave up 3 bases, with 22 bases separating them.

This clonotype has ten or more counts. The gene calls are TRBV12-3 or TRBV12-4 and TRBJ2-7; 8 bases align to TRBD1. The V segment lost 6 bases and the J segment 2 bases; nucleotides outside the gene matches: 12. This CDR3 region has 16 residues. The CDR3 protein is CASSQTKQGVTYEQYF. The CDR3 nucleotides read TGTGCCAGCAGCCAGACAAAACAGGGGGTCACCTACGAGCAGTACTTC.

The gene calls are TRBV7-9 and TRBJ1-3, with D possibly being TRBD1 (5 bases). The CDR3 is 14 residues long. The V end was cut by 0 bases, the J end by 2 bases, with 5 bases between. In germline, CDR1 is SEHNR, CDR2 FQNEAQ (reference sequence). The CDR3: CASSLAQAGNTIYF. The DNA of the CDR3 is TGTGCCAGCAGCTTAGCACAGGCTGGAAACACCATATATTTT. The variable domain in full, with the rest retrieved from reference TRBV7-9 and TRBJ1-3, is DTGVSQNPRHKITKRGQNVTFRCDPISEHNRLYWYRQTLGQGPEFLTYFQNEAQLEKSRLLSDRFSAERPKGSFSTLEIQRTEQGDSAMYLCASSLAQAGNTIYFGEGSWLTVV.